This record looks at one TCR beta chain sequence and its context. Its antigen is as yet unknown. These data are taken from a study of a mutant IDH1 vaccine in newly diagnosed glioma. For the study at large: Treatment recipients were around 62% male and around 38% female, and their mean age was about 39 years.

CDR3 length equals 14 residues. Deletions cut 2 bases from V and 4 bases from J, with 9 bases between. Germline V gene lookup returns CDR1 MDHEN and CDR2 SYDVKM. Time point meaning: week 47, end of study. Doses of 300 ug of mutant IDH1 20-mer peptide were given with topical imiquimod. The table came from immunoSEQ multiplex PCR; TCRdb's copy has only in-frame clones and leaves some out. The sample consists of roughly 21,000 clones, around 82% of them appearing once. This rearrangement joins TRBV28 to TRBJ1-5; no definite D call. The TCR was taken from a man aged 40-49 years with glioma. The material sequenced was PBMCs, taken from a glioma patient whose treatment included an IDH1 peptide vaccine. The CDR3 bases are TGTGCCAGCAGTTTAGTCCTTGGGAATCAGCCCCAGCATTTT. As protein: CASSLVLGNQPQHF.